This T cell receptor beta chain stems from a study of T-cell reconstitution after alpha-beta-depleted transplantation in children. The study's findings and limits: At one year after transplant, newly produced T cells mostly accounted for T-cell counts and diversity. Surviving recipient cells, namely T cells and thymic progenitors, were the source of high day-60 TCRbeta diversity in some patients. It was reported that alpha-beta T cells came from several hundred expanded graft clones (about two months after transplant).

TCRbeta library preparation incorporated unique molecular identifiers. TCRdb processed the PCR reads anew with MiXCR; each CDR3 protein has one entry. The data show fewer than 750,000 distinct CDR3 sequences, roughly 30% seen once. A few counts support this clonotype. Its antigen is unknown. The trim removed 3 bases at V and 0 bases at J, leaving 5 bases unmatched. This CDR3 region has 15 residues. Germline-derived CDR1 and CDR2 are DFQATT and SNEGSKA (reference sequence). The clonotype comes from a boy under two years old with Wiskott-Aldrich syndrome, due to receive a stem cell transplant. The rearrangement links TRBV20-1 to TRBJ2-3; 8 bases line up with TRBD2. The specimen comprised PBMCs, sampled before TCRalphabeta/CD19-depleted stem cell transplant. CDR3 in amino acids: CSARGSSGSTDTQYF. CDR3 coding DNA: TGCAGTGCTAGGGGCTCTAGCGGGAGCACAGATACGCAGTATTTT.